The text below deals with one T cell receptor (beta chain). No antigen is known for it. With 4 bases clipped from V and 2 bases from J, the junction kept 4 bases outside the gene matches. CDR1 and CDR2 from the germline V gene are SGHNT and YYREEE (reference sequence). The CDR3 is 16 amino acids. PCR amplification relied on 60 Vbeta primers (plus 13 Jbeta primers). Generated by immunoSEQ multiplex PCR, the TCRdb table keeps only in-frame clones and is missing some. The sample yields around 110,000 clones, about 72% seen once. The data belong to a study of cytomegalovirus exposure and HLA in healthy donors. Study-wide findings and caveats: CMV serostatus alone was available as immune exposure information.

Sequencing was done on a sample of PBMCs. V and J are TRBV5-4 and TRBJ2-3; 13 bases line up with TRBD2. This clonotype originated in a man younger than 30 in good health and CMV-seronegative. Here the CDR3 reads CASSTGLAGDTDTQYF. In DNA, the CDR3 is TGTGCCAGCAGCACCGGACTAGCGGGGGACACAGATACGCAGTATTTT.